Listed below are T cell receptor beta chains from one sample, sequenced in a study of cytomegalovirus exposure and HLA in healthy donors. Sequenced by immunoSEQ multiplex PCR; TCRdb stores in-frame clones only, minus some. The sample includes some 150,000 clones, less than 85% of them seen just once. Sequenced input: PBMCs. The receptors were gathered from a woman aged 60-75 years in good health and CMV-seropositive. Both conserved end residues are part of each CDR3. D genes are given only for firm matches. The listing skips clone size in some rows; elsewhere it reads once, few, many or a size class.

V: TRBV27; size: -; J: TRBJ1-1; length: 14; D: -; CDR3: CASSPERVNTEAFF; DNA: TGTGCCAGCAGCCCCGAGCGGGTGAACACTGAAGCTTTCTTT
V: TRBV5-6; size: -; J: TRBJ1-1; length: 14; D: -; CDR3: CASSLGTQNTEAFF; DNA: TGTGCCAGCAGCCTTGGGACTCAGAACACTGAAGCTTTCTTT
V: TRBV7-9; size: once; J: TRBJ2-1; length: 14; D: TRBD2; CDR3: CASSPSGKSNEQFF; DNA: TGTGCCAGCAGCCCTAGCGGGAAGAGCAATGAGCAGTTCTTC
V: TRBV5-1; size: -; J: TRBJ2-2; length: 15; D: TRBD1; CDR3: CASSLVTGNVGELFF; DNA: TGCGCCAGCAGCTTGGTGACAGGGAACGTCGGGGAGCTGTTTTTT
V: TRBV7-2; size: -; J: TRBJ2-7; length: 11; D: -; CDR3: CASSPLYEQYF; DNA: TGTGCCAGCAGCCCCCTCTACGAGCAGTACTTC
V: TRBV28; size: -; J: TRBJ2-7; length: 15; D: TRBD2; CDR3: CASSSPGAGRYEQYF; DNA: TGTGCCAGCAGCTCTCCCGGAGCGGGAAGGTACGAGCAGTACTTC
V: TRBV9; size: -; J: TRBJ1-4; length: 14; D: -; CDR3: CASSVGGSGEKLFF; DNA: TGTGCCAGCAGCGTAGGAGGGAGTGGAGAAAAACTGTTTTTT
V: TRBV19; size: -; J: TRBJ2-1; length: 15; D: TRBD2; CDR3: CASSTRGLAGNEQFF; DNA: TGTGCCAGTAGTACAAGAGGACTAGCGGGCAATGAGCAGTTCTTC
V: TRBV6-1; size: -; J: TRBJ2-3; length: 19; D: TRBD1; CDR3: CASSGHRDRVQAGTDTQYF; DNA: TGTGCCAGCAGTGGACACCGGGACAGGGTCCAGGCTGGCACAGATACGCAGTATTTT
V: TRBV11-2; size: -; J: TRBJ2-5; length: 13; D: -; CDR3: CASSTGLRETQYF; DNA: TGTGCCAGCAGCACCGGACTGCGGGAGACCCAGTACTTC
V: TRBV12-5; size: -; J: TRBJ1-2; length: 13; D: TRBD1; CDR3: CASAQGTFYGYTF; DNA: TGTGCTAGTGCACAGGGGACCTTCTATGGCTACACCTTC
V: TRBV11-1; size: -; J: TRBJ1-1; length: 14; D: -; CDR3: CASNPEGDFAEAFF; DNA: TGTGCCAGCAATCCAGAAGGGGACTTCGCTGAAGCTTTCTTT
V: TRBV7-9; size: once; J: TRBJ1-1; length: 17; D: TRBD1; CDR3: CASSSGGTGGNRGRAFF; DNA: TGTGCCAGCAGCTCCGGAGGGACAGGGGGTAACCGGGGGAGAGCTTTCTTT
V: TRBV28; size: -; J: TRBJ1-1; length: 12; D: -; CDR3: CASRTADSEAFF; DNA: TGTGCCAGCAGAACCGCAGACAGTGAAGCTTTCTTT
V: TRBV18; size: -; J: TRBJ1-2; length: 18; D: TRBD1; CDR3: CASSPPKNRGFSGYGYTF; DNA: TGTGCCAGCTCACCACCGAAGAACAGGGGGTTTTCGGGGTATGGCTACACCTTC
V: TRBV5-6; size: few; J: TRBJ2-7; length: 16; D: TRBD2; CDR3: CASSPGLASASYEQYF; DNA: TGTGCCAGCAGCCCGGGACTAGCCTCAGCCTCCTACGAGCAGTACTTC
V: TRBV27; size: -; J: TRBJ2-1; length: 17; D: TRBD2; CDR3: CASSLYPSSGRGDEQFF; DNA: TGTGCCAGCAGTTTATATCCGTCTAGCGGGAGGGGGGATGAGCAGTTCTTC
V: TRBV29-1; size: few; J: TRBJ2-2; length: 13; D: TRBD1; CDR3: CSVGQGSTGELFF; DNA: TGCAGCGTTGGACAGGGGAGCACCGGGGAGCTGTTTTTT
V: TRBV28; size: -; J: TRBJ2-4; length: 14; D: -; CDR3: CASSPPSGRYIQYF; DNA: TGTGCCAGCAGTCCCCCCTCAGGGAGGTACATTCAGTACTTC
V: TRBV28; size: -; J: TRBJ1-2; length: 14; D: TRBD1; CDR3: CASSWRGPSYGYTF; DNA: TGTGCCAGCAGTTGGAGGGGGCCCTCCTATGGCTACACCTTC
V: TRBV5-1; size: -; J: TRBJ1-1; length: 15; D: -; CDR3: CASSLAGLTDTEAFF; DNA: TGCGCCAGCAGCTTGGCCGGTCTTACGGACACTGAAGCTTTCTTT
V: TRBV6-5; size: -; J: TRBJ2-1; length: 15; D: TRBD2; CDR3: CASSFSLAGPNEQFF; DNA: TGTGCCAGCAGTTTTTCCCTAGCGGGACCCAATGAGCAGTTCTTC
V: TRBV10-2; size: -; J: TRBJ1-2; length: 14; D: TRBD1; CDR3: CASTLDRQNYGYTF; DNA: TGCGCCAGCACCCTGGACAGGCAAAACTATGGCTACACCTTC
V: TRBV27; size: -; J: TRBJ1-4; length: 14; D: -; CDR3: CASSLQGLGEKLFF; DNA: TGTGCCAGCAGTTTACAGGGCCTAGGGGAAAAACTGTTTTTT
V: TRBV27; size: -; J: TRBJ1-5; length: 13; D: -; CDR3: CASSFSHNQPQHF; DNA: TGTGCCAGCAGTTTTTCACACAATCAGCCCCAGCATTTT
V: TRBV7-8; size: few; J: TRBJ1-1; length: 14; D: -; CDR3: CASSSQGGNTEAFF; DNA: TGTGCCAGCAGCTCGCAGGGTGGCAACACTGAAGCTTTCTTT
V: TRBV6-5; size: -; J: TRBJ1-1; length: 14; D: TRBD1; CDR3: CASNRGTGNTEAFF; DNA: TGTGCCAGCAATAGGGGGACAGGGAACACTGAAGCTTTCTTT
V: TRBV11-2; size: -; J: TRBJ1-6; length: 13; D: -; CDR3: CASSFQGSSPLHF; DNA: TGTGCCAGCAGCTTCCAGGGGAGCTCACCCCTCCACTTT
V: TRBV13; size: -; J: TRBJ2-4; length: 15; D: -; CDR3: CASSLLDSAKNIQYF; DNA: TGTGCCAGCAGCCTACTGGACAGCGCCAAAAACATTCAGTACTTC
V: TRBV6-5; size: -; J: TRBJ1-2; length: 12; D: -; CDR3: CASKSGSDGYTF; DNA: TGTGCCAGCAAATCAGGGTCGGATGGCTACACCTTC
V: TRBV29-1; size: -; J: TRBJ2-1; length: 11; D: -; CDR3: CSVEARNEQFF; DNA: TGCAGCGTTGAAGCGCGAAATGAGCAGTTCTTC
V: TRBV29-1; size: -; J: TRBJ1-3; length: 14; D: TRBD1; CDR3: CSVEDRGAGNTIYF; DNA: TGCAGCGTCGAAGACAGGGGAGCTGGAAACACCATATATTTT
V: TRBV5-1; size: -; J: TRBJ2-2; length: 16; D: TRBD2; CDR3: CASSDAPGLNTGELFF; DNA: TGCGCCAGCAGCGACGCCCCGGGACTAAACACCGGGGAGCTGTTTTTT
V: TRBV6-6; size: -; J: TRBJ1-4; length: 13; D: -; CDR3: CASRKMGGEKLFF; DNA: TGTGCCAGTCGCAAGATGGGGGGTGAAAAACTGTTTTTT
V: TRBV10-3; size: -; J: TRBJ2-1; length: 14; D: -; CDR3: CAIRGTGGNNEQFF; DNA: TGTGCCATCAGGGGGACCGGGGGAAACAATGAGCAGTTCTTC
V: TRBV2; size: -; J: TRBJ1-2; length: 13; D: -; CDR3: CASSEGEGYGYTF; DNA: TGTGCCAGCAGTGAAGGGGAGGGCTATGGCTACACCTTC
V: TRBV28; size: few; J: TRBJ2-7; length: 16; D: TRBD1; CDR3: CASRARQGVGTYEQYF; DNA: TGTGCCAGCAGGGCCCGACAGGGAGTGGGCACCTACGAGCAGTACTTC